Below, 8 T cell receptor beta chains from the same sample are listed, as sequenced in a study of beta chain features in type 1 diabetes. General study points: TCRB CDR3s were moderately but significantly shorter in Type 1 diabetes patients in all four CD4+ subsets.

What these receptors recognize is not known. As every portion of the isolated RNA was reverse transcribed, the sequencing read expressed TCRB transcripts. Profiling relied on immunoSEQ multiplex PCR, and the TCRdb table lists in-frame clones only, not all of them. The sample contains roughly 100,000 clones, 25% to 35% of which appear only once. The sequencing input was central memory CD4+ T cells from blood. Receptors originate from a woman between 18 and 29 years old with type 1 diabetes.

This rearrangement joins TRBV2 to TRBJ2-1; TRBD2 matches 7 bases. Losses at the gene ends were 4 bases for V and 4 bases for J; bases not matched to a gene: 4. The CDR3 covers 14 residues. CDR1 is SNHLY, CDR2 FYNNEI, per germline. Here the CDR3 reads CASSGLAEYNEQFF. In nucleotides, the CDR3 is TGTGCCAGCAGTGGACTAGCAGAATACAATGAGCAGTTCTTC.

This chain links TRBV28 with TRBJ2-1, with D perhaps matching TRBD2 (5 bases). CDR1 MDHEN and CDR2 SYDVKM come from the germline V gene. V was cut by 4 bases and J by 2 bases, with 6 bases left in between. The CDR3 spans 13 residues. The DNA for the CDR3 is TGTGCCAGCAGTTCCGGGGCCTACAATGAGCAGTTCTTC. Encoded protein: CASSSGAYNEQFF.

The chain combines TRBV28 with TRBJ2-2, with D maybe TRBD2 (6 bases). Germline CDR1 MDHEN, CDR2 SYDVKM. The CDR3 loop spans 14 amino acids. Trimming took 5 bases from V and 5 from J, leaving 12 bases between them. Here the CDR3 reads CASSQEGKTGELFF. DNA for the CDR3: TGTGCCAGCAGTCAGGAGGGCAAAACCGGGGAGCTGTTTTTT.

This chain joins TRBV28 and TRBJ2-3; 10 positions match TRBD2. Trimming removed 5 bases from V and 1 base from J; junction bases left unmatched: 3. The CDR3 spans 15 residues. The germline gives CDR1 MDHEN, CDR2 SYDVKM. CDR3 sequence: CASSRGTSGTDTQYF. CDR3 in DNA: TGTGCCAGCAGTCGGGGGACTAGCGGCACAGATACGCAGTATTTT.

This clone has more than one count but fewer than ten. This chain joins TRBV2 and TRBJ2-2; the match to TRBD1 covers 9 bases. Unmatched junction bases numbered 6, after V lost 7 bases and J lost 3 bases. In germline, CDR1 is SNHLY, CDR2 FYNNEI. This CDR3 is 15 amino acids long. This chain's CDR3 is CASTGQGGYTGELFF. The DNA of the CDR3 is TGTGCCAGCACGGGACAGGGCGGGTACACCGGGGAGCTGTTTTTT.

V is TRBV5-1 and J is TRBJ2-1; 10 bases match TRBD2. Germline CDR1 and CDR2: SGHRS and YFSETQ. The V segment lost 3 bases and the J segment 9 bases; nucleotides outside the gene matches: 6. The CDR3 is 14 residues long. CDR3 bases: TGCGCCAGCAGCTCTATAGCGGGAGGAGGTGAGCAGTTCTTC. Amino acids: CASSSIAGGGEQFF.

Regarding this clone: Relative to the germline gene, one junction end is altered; a read error may explain this. The V and J genes are TRBV30 and TRBJ2-3; 9 bases match TRBD1. Germline loops: CDR1 GTSNPN, CDR2 SVGIG (reference sequence). The CDR3 contains 15 residues. The CDR3 DNA reads TGTGTCTGGAGTGTTGGGGACAGGGACACAGATACGCAGTATTTT. Its translation: CVWSVGDRDTDTQYF.

The V and J genes are TRBV11-2 and TRBJ2-7; 7 bases match TRBD1. V gave up 4 bases and J gave up 4 bases; unmatched junction bases: 10. This CDR3 comprises 15 residues. The V gene's germline CDR1 is SGHAT and CDR2 FQNNGV. In DNA form, the CDR3 reads TGTGCCAGCAGCTCCTACAGGGGACCCAGTTACGAGCAGTACTTC. Its protein is CASSSYRGPSYEQYF.